A selection of T cell receptor beta chains follows, all from one sample in a study of response to subunit inactivated influenza vaccine. Using its own MiXCR run on the RT-PCR reads, TCRdb lists one record per CDR3 protein. The data hold under 200,000 distinct CDR3 sequences, with 10% to 15% observed a single time. This sample was also put to use in a study of T cells expressing NK-cell markers.

Sequencing used CD8+ T cells sorted from PBMCs, obtained less than 13 days after vaccination. These receptor sequences come from a man aged 45-65 years who received an inactivated influenza vaccine. Each CDR3 is given with its conserved first and last residue. D genes are given only for firm matches. A row's size may be missing; if present it is once, few, many or a size class.

j_call clone_size d_call v_call cdr3_nt cdr3_aa
TRBJ1-1 - - TRBV6-2/TRBV6-3 TGTGCCAGCAGTTACCTCCTGACGGGGACGGCCAACACTGAAGCTTTCTTT CASSYLLTGTANTEAFF
TRBJ2-1 many TRBD2 TRBV11-2 TGTGCCAGCAGAAGACAGTTACTAGCGGAGAGAGGCTACAATGAGCAGTTCTTC CASRRQLLAERGYNEQFF
TRBJ1-5 - TRBD1 TRBV28 TGTGCCAGCAGTCCTAGCCCCAATACAGGGGGCAGGGAGCCCCAGCATTTT CASSPSPNTGGREPQHF
TRBJ1-1 few - TRBV4-1 TGCGCCAGCAGCCCAGTTGGTTCGAACACTGAAGCTTTCTTT CASSPVGSNTEAFF
TRBJ2-3 - TRBD2 TRBV12-3/TRBV12-4 TGTGCCAGCAGTGAATCTAGCGGGGGGAAGAGGGATACGCAGTATTTT CASSESSGGKRDTQYF
TRBJ2-2 many TRBD2 TRBV4-3 TGCGCCAGCAGCCAAGATTACCCCCCCGCGATAGCGGGTAACACCGGGGAGCTGTTTTTT CASSQDYPPAIAGNTGELFF
TRBJ2-7 few - TRBV5-6 TGTGCCAGCAGCGGTCGGGTGCGGGAGCAGTACTTC CASSGRVREQYF
TRBJ2-5 few - TRBV20-1 TGCAGTGCTAGAGATAGGGCGGGCCACCAAGAGACCCAGTACTTC CSARDRAGHQETQYF
TRBJ2-1 - - TRBV24-1 TGTGCCACCAGTGACTCGGCAGGGGGAGGGGCTGAGCAGTTCTTC CATSDSAGGGAEQFF
TRBJ2-2 - - TRBV20-1 TGCAGTGCCCTTCCGCTACCGAACACCGGGGAGCTGTTTTTT CSALPLPNTGELFF
TRBJ1-5 many - TRBV7-3 TGTGCCAGCAGCTTATATCCGGATCAGCCCCAGCATTTT CASSLYPDQPQHF
TRBJ1-5 few - TRBV19 TGTGCCAGTAGTATTCAACCGGGGCAGCAGCCCCAGCATTTT CASSIQPGQQPQHF
TRBJ2-3 few - TRBV6-1 TGTGCCAGCAGTACGGGACTTTATAGGACAGATACGCAGTATTTT CASSTGLYRTDTQYF
TRBJ2-2 - TRBD2 TRBV19 TGTGCCAGTAACCGGGGGGACACCGGGGAGCTGTTTTTT CASNRGDTGELFF
TRBJ1-2 - TRBD1 TRBV28 TGTGCCAGCAGTTTATACAGGGGTTGGGACTATGGCTACACCTTC CASSLYRGWDYGYTF
TRBJ1-2 - - TRBV12-3/TRBV12-4 TGTGCCAGCAGTTTAACATACAGGGCTGGCTACACCTTC CASSLTYRAGYTF
TRBJ2-1 - - TRBV4-1 TGCGCCAGCAGCCAAGATGGCAGGATAATCTCCTACAATGAGCAGTTCTTC CASSQDGRIISYNEQFF
TRBJ2-1 - TRBD2 TRBV11-2 TGTGCCAGCAGCTTAGTTCCTAGCGGGGGGGCGTATAATGAGCAGTTCTTC CASSLVPSGGAYNEQFF
TRBJ1-2 many - TRBV15 TGTGCCACCAGCAGAGTTAGGGCCTATGGCTACACCTTC CATSRVRAYGYTF
TRBJ2-7 many - TRBV7-2 TGTGCCAGCAGCCCAACCGCAGGAGATTTCTACGAGCAGTACTTC CASSPTAGDFYEQYF
TRBJ2-3 - - TRBV4-3 TGCGCCAGCAGCCAAGATGGTGCCTTCTCTAGCACAGATACGCAGTATTTT CASSQDGAFSSTDTQYF
TRBJ2-7 many - TRBV29-1 TGCAGCGCCCGAGGGGGAGCTGGTTCTTACGAGCAGTACTTC CSARGGAGSYEQYF
TRBJ2-3 - - TRBV6-2/TRBV6-3 TGTGCCAGCAGTTACGTTAGTAGCACAGATACGCAGTATTTT CASSYVSSTDTQYF
TRBJ1-1 many - TRBV4-3 TGCGCCAGCAGCTCAAACTCAGGGAGATGGTCGTTAAACACTGAAGCTTTCTTT CASSSNSGRWSLNTEAFF
TRBJ2-1 few TRBD2 TRBV11-2 TGTGCCTCAGCTAGGCTAGCGGAGATATACAATGAGCAGTTCTTC CASARLAEIYNEQFF
TRBJ2-1 many - TRBV12-3/TRBV12-4 TGTGCCAGCAGTGGGGATGAGCAGTTCTTC CASSGDEQFF
TRBJ1-4 many - TRBV15 TGTGCCACCAGCAGAGCAGGCCTTAATGAAAAACTGTTTTTT CATSRAGLNEKLFF
TRBJ2-1 - - TRBV27 TGTGCCAGCACCCTTTGGGCGGGTTACAATGAGCAGTTCTTC CASTLWAGYNEQFF
TRBJ2-7 - TRBD2 TRBV6-5 TGTGCCAGCAGTTCTAGCGGGAGTACTTTCTACGAGCAGTACTTC CASSSSGSTFYEQYF
TRBJ1-1 - - TRBV25-1 TGTGCCAGTGGGGGGTATACTGAAGCTTTCTTT CASGGYTEAFF
TRBJ2-7 few - TRBV6-2/TRBV6-3 TGTGCCAGCAGTTATTTTCGAGGGCTCGAGCAGTACTTC CASSYFRGLEQYF
TRBJ2-7 many TRBD2 TRBV6-2/TRBV6-3 TGTGCCAGCAGAGGACTAGCGGGATCCTACGAGCAGTACTTC CASRGLAGSYEQYF
TRBJ1-3 - - TRBV20-1 TGCAGTGCTAGAGGTCCTTCCGACTCTGGAAACACCATATATTTT CSARGPSDSGNTIYF
TRBJ1-1 few - TRBV7-6 TGTGCCAGCAGCTTCCTCGAGAACACTGAAGCTTTCTTT CASSFLENTEAFF
TRBJ2-5 - TRBD1 TRBV5-1 TGCGCCAGCAGCCTCGGGACAGCCTTCCAAGAGACCCAGTACTTC CASSLGTAFQETQYF
TRBJ1-6 few - TRBV4-1 TGCGCCAGCAGCCAAGATTTCTCACCCCTCCACTTT CASSQDFSPLHF
TRBJ1-1 - TRBD1 TRBV13 TGTGCCAGCAGCTGGGCGGACAGGGCGACTGAAGCTTTCTTT CASSWADRATEAFF
TRBJ2-5 many - TRBV28 TGTGCCAGCAGACGCGGCCCGTACTCCCAAGAGACCCAGTACTTC CASRRGPYSQETQYF
TRBJ1-1 - - TRBV5-1 TGCGCCAGCAGCTTGGTTGACTTTCCAGGGACTGAAGCTTTCTTT CASSLVDFPGTEAFF
TRBJ2-7 - - TRBV4-2 TGTGCCAGCAGCCAAGAGGTCTACCTCTACGAGCAGTACTTC CASSQEVYLYEQYF
TRBJ2-1 many TRBD2 TRBV5-1 TGCGCCAGCAGCCAGACTAGCGGGAGCTACAATGAGCAGTTCTTC CASSQTSGSYNEQFF
TRBJ2-7 once - TRBV5-6 TGTGCCATCGGCCCCGGGCCTACCCACGAGCAGTACTTC CAIGPGPTHEQYF
TRBJ1-1 - - TRBV19 TGTGCCAGTGGGACGGTGAACACTGAAGCTTTCTTT CASGTVNTEAFF
TRBJ2-3 - TRBD2 TRBV12-3/TRBV12-4 TGTGCCAGCAGTTTGAATCCGCTAGCGGGAGATACAGATACGCAGTATTTT CASSLNPLAGDTDTQYF
TRBJ2-3 few TRBD2 TRBV11-1 TGTGCCAGCAGCTTACCCCGCTCGGGGGGGAGGGATACAGATACGCAGTATTTT CASSLPRSGGRDTDTQYF
TRBJ2-1 once - TRBV4-1 TGCGCCAGCAGCCGGGACCCCTCCAACTCCTACAATGAGCAGTTCTTC CASSRDPSNSYNEQFF
TRBJ2-7 few TRBD1 TRBV10-3 TGTGCCATCGGGGAATGGACAGGGGGCTTGAGCGAGCAGTACTTC CAIGEWTGGLSEQYF
TRBJ1-1 few - TRBV20-1 TGCAGTGTGTCCAGCGGGATGAACACTGAAGCTTTCTTT CSVSSGMNTEAFF
TRBJ2-7 - TRBD2 TRBV29-1 TGCAGCGTTGCTGGTCGGGAGGGCCGCTACGAGCAGTACTTC CSVAGREGRYEQYF
TRBJ2-3 few TRBD1 TRBV12-3/TRBV12-4 TGTGCCAGCAGTTTAGCCGGGACAGCTAGCACAGATACGCAGTATTTT CASSLAGTASTDTQYF
TRBJ2-1 - TRBD2 TRBV10-3 TGTGCCATCAGTGCCGAGGTAGCGGGAGTTGGTGAGCAGTTCTTC CAISAEVAGVGEQFF
TRBJ2-7 few - TRBV11-1 TGTGCCAGCAGCTTCTACACGGGGGACTACGAGCAGTACTTC CASSFYTGDYEQYF